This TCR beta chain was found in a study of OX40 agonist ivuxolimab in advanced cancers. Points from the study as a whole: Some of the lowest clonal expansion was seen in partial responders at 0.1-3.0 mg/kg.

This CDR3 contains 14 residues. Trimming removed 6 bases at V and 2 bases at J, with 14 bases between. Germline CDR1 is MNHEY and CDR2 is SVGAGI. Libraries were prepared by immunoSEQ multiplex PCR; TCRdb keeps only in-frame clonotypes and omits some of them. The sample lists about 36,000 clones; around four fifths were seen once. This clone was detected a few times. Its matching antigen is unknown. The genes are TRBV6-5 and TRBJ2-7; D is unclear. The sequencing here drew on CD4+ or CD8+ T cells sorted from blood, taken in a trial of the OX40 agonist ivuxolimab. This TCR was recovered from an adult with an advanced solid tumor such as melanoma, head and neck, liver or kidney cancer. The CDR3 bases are TGTGCCAGCAGCCCTACAGTGTCCCCCTACGAGCAGTACTTC. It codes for CASSPTVSPYEQYF.